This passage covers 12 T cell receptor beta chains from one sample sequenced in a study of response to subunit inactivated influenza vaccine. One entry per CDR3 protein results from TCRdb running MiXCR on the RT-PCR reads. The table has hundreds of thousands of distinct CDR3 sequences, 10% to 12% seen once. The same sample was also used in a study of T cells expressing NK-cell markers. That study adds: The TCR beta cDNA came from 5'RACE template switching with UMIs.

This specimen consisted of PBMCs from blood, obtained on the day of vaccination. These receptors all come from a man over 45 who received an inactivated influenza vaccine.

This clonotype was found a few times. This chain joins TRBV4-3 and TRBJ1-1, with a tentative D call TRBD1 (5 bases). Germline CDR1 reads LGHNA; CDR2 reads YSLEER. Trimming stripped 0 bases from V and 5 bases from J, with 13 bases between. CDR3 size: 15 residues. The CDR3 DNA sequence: TGCGCCAGCAGCCAAGATTTCCAGGGTAAGACTGAAGCTTTCTTT. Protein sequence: CASSQDFQGKTEAFF.

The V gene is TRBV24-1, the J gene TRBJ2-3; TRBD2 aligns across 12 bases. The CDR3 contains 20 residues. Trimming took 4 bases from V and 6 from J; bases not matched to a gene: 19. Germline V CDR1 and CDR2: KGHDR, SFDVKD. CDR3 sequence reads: CATSDRIPGLAGKTMDTQYF. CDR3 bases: TGTGCCACCAGTGACCGTATCCCGGGACTAGCGGGTAAAACCATGGATACGCAGTATTTT.

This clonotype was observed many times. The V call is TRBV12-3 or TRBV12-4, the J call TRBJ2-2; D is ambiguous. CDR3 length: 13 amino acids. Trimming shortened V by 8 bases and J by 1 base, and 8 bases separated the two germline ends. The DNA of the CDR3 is TGTGCCAGCTCACTTCAGAACACCGGGGAGCTGTTTTTT. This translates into CASSLQNTGELFF.

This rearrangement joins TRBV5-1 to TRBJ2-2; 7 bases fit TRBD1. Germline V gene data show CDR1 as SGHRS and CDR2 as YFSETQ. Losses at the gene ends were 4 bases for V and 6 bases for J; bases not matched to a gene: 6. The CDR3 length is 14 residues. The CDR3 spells CASSDPTGPGELFF. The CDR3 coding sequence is TGCGCCAGCAGCGACCCGACAGGGCCCGGGGAGCTGTTTTTT.

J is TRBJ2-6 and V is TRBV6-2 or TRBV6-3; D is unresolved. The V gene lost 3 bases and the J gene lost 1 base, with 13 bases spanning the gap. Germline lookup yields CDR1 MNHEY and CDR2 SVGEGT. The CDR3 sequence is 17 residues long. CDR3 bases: TGTGCCAGCAGTTATCAGTTAGGAGAATCTGGGGCCAACGTCCTGACTTTC. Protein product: CASSYQLGESGANVLTF.

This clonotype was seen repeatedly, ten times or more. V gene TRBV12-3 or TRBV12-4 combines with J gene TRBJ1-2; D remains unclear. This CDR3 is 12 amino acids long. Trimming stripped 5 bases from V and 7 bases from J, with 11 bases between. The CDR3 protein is CASSATVVGYTF. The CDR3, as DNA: TGTGCCAGCAGTGCCACAGTCGTTGGCTACACCTTC.

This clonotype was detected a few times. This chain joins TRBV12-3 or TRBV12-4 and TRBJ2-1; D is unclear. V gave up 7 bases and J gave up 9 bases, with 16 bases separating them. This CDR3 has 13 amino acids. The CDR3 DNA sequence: TGTGCCAGCACCCCCCAAATGGGTGTTGAGCAGTTCTTC. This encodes CASTPQMGVEQFF.

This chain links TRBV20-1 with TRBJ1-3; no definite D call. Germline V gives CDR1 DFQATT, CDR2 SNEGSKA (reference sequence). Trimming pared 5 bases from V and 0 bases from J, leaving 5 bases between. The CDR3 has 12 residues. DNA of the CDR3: TGCAGTGCTTTCAACTCTGGAAACACCATATATTTT. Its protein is CSAFNSGNTIYF.

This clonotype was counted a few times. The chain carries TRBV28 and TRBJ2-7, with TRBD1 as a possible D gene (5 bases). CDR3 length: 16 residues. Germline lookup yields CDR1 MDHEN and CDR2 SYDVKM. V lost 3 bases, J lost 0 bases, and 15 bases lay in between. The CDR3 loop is CASSFTRTFLSYEQYF. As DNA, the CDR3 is TGTGCCAGCAGTTTTACCCGGACATTCCTCTCCTACGAGCAGTACTTC.

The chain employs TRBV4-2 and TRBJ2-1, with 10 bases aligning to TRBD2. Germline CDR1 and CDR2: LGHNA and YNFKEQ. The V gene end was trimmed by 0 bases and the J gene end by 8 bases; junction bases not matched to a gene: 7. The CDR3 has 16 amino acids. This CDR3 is CASSQDWTSGGDEQFF. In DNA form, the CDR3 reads TGTGCCAGCAGCCAAGACTGGACTAGCGGCGGGGATGAGCAGTTCTTC.

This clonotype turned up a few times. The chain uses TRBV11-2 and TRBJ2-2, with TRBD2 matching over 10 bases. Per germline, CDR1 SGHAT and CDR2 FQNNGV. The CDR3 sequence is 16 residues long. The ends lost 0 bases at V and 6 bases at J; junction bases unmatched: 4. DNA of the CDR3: TGTGCCAGCAGCTTAGATCGGCTAGCGGGAGCCGGGGAGCTGTTTTTT. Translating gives CASSLDRLAGAGELFF.

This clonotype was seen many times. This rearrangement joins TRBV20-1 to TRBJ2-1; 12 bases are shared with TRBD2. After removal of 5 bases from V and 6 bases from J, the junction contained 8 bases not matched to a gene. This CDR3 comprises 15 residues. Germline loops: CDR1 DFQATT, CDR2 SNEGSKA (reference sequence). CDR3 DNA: TGCAGTGCTTTCCAGACTAGCGGGAGACGCAATGAGCAGTTCTTC. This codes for CSAFQTSGRRNEQFF.